The 18 T cell receptor beta chains below come from one sample, sequenced in a study of blood T cell repertoires in COVID-19. Generated by immunoSEQ multiplex PCR, the TCRdb table keeps only in-frame clones and is missing some. The sample records 200,000 to 300,000 clones, roughly 86% being singletons. The material sequenced was peripheral blood. The receptors were gathered from a woman between 55 and 75 years old who had recovered from COVID-19.

This chain connects TRBV9 to TRBJ1-2, with 10 bases lining up with TRBD1. Germline-derived CDR1 and CDR2 are SGDLS and YYNGEE. J gave up 3 bases and V 0 bases, and 2 bases lay outside the gene matches. The CDR3 covers 15 residues. CDR3 region: CASSVGTGGDYGYTF. The CDR3 region has the DNA TGTGCCAGCAGCGTAGGGACAGGGGGAGACTATGGCTACACCTTC.

The rearrangement joins TRBV9 to TRBJ2-1, with TRBD2 matching over 9 bases. The ends lost 4 bases at V and 6 bases at J; junction bases unmatched: 11. The CDR3 length is 16 residues. Germline CDR1 and CDR2: SGDLS and YYNGEE. This CDR3 is CASSPVGGGAINEQFF. Here the CDR3 DNA reads TGTGCCAGCAGCCCTGTGGGCGGGGGGGCCATCAATGAGCAGTTCTTC.

The rearrangement links TRBV9 to TRBJ2-3; 11 bases are shared with TRBD2. Germline V gives CDR1 SGDLS, CDR2 YYNGEE. CDR3 size: 15 residues. V lost 4 bases and J lost 3; bases outside the gene matches: 4. CDR3 coding DNA: TGTGCCAGCAGCATACTAGCGGGGGAAACAGATACGCAGTATTTT. Translating it yields CASSILAGETDTQYF.

CDR3 amino acids: CASKKVSTGGSWTGELFF. In DNA, the CDR3 is TGTGCCAGCAAGAAGGTTTCGACAGGGGGAAGTTGGACCGGGGAGCTGTTTTTT. J is TRBJ2-2 and V is TRBV7-2; 9 bases line up with TRBD1. The CDR3 has 18 residues. CDR1 is SGHTA and CDR2 is FQGNSA in the germline V gene. The junction had 17 bases not matched to a gene; V was cut back by 7 bases and J by 5 bases. Variable domain in full (rest from reference TRBV7-2 and TRBJ2-2): GAGVSQSPSNKVTEKGKDVELRCDPISGHTALYWYRQSLGQGLEFLIYFQGNSAPDKSGLPSDRFSAERTGGSVSTLTIQRTQQEDSAVYLCASKKVSTGGSWTGELFFGEGSRLTVL.

V usage is TRBV13 and J usage is TRBJ1-2, with a possible D match to TRBD1 (6 bases). Looked up from germline, CDR1 is PRHDT and CDR2 is FYEKMQ (reference sequence). Trimming stripped 5 bases from V and 4 bases from J, with 11 bases between. The length of the CDR3 is 13 residues. The CDR3 here is CASSKTGVYGYTF. CDR3 coding DNA: TGTGCCAGCAGCAAGACAGGTGTCTATGGCTACACCTTC.

This clone was recorded a few times. J is TRBJ2-5 and V is TRBV18, with D possibly matching TRBD2 (6 bases). The CDR3 has 14 residues. The germline V gene has CDR1 KGHSH and CDR2 LQKENI. Between the trimmed V and J ends, which lost 5 bases and 5 bases, there was a span of 15 bases. CDR3 residues: CASSRAGIGETQYF. The CDR3 DNA reads TGTGCCAGCTCAAGGGCGGGGATCGGGGAGACCCAGTACTTC. The full variable domain, completed using reference TRBV18 and TRBJ2-5, is NAGVMQNPRHLVRRRGQEARLRCSPMKGHSHVYWYRQLPEEGLKFMVYLQKENIIDESGMPKERFSAEFPKEGPSILRIQQVVRGDSAAYFCASSRAGIGETQYFGPGTRLLVL.

A single count supports this clone. V usage is TRBV5-1 and J usage is TRBJ1-1, with D perhaps TRBD1 (6 bases). Germline loops: CDR1 SGHRS, CDR2 YFSETQ. The CDR3 has 16 residues. V dropped 3 bases and J dropped 5 bases, with 20 bases sitting between them. The DNA for the CDR3 is TGCGCCAGCAGCTGGAAGGCAGGGGAAGGAGAAACTGAAGCTTTCTTT. Translating gives CASSWKAGEGETEAFF.

CDR3 amino acids: CASNSQGGPNTIYF. The CDR3 DNA reads as TGTGCCAGCAACTCTCAGGGAGGCCCGAACACCATATATTTT. This chain connects TRBV5-4 to TRBJ1-3, with D perhaps matching TRBD1 (5 bases). The CDR3 sequence is 14 residues long. V lost 6 bases to trimming and J lost 7 bases, with 17 bases between them. The germline V gene encodes CDR1 SGHNT and CDR2 YYREEE (reference sequence).

The J gene is TRBJ1-1, the V gene TRBV29-1; D might be TRBD1 (6 bases). This CDR3 spans 11 amino acids. Trimming took 4 bases from V and 5 from J, leaving 8 bases between them. In germline, CDR1 is SQVTM, CDR2 ANQGSEA. The chain's CDR3 is CSVGGLTEAFF. The CDR3 nucleotides are TGCAGCGTTGGGGGGCTTACTGAAGCTTTCTTT.

This clone occurred a few times. The same CDR3 can be traced to other DNA sequences in this sample. The V and J genes are TRBV11-1 and TRBJ1-1; D is undetermined. CDR3 length: 13 residues. The V and J ends lost 1 base and 3 bases respectively, with 6 bases between them. The germline V gene encodes CDR1 SGHAT and CDR2 FQDESV (reference sequence). The CDR3 nucleotides are TGTGCCAGCAGCTTAGTGGGCGACACTGAAGCTTTCTTT. Protein: CASSLVGDTEAFF.

V and J are TRBV28 and TRBJ1-1; D possibly corresponds to TRBD1 (6 bases). CDR3 length equals 13 residues. Germline-derived CDR1 and CDR2 are MDHEN and SYDVKM. Trimming took off 10 bases at V and 3 bases at J, with 15 bases between the two ends. The CDR3, as DNA: TGTGCCATCTACGGGGGGGGGCACACTGAAGCTTTCTTT. This codes for CAIYGGGHTEAFF.

This clone was seen once. This sequence joins TRBV18 and TRBJ2-7, with D hard to call. Between the trimmed V and J ends, which lost 1 base and 3 bases, there was a span of 7 bases. Germline CDR1 KGHSH, CDR2 LQKENI. The CDR3 loop spans 13 amino acids. The CDR3 spells CASSPQQFYEQYF. DNA for the CDR3: TGTGCCAGCTCACCACAACAGTTCTACGAGCAGTACTTC. The complete variable domain, with remaining parts taken from reference TRBV18 and TRBJ2-7, reads NAGVMQNPRHLVRRRGQEARLRCSPMKGHSHVYWYRQLPEEGLKFMVYLQKENIIDESGMPKERFSAEFPKEGPSILRIQQVVRGDSAAYFCASSPQQFYEQYFGPGTRLTVT.

The chain recombines TRBV3-1 (or the pseudogene TRBV3-2) with TRBJ2-3, with D perhaps TRBD1 (6 bases). V lost 3 bases to trimming and J lost 5 bases, with 18 bases between them. Germline V CDR1 and CDR2: LGHDT, YNNKEL (reference sequence). This CDR3 spans 16 amino acids. The CDR3 sequence is CASSQAQGLWGDTQYF. In nucleotides, the CDR3 is TGTGCCAGCAGCCAGGCACAGGGCCTTTGGGGAGATACGCAGTATTTT.

The chain links TRBV5-5 to TRBJ2-7, with 10 bases identical to TRBD2. Germline V gene data show CDR1 as SGHKS and CDR2 as YYEKEE (reference sequence). The CDR3 is 16 residues long. Trimming removed 4 bases from V and 5 bases from J; junction bases left unmatched: 12. In DNA, the CDR3 is TGTGCCAGCAGCAGCATTAGCGGGGGGCCAGGCGACGAGCAGTACTTC. It specifies CASSSISGGPGDEQYF.

The genes are TRBV7-9 and TRBJ2-7, with TRBD2 identical over 7 bases. The CDR3 extends over 15 amino acids. The germline V gene has CDR1 SEHNR and CDR2 FQNEAQ (reference sequence). Trimming took 4 bases from V and 2 from J; bases not matched to a gene: 8. CDR3 bases: TGTGCCAGCAGCTGGGGGGGAGGGGACCCCTACGAGCAGTACTTC. Protein product: CASSWGGGDPYEQYF. The full variable domain, in which reference TRBV7-9 and TRBJ2-7 provide the parts outside the CDR3, is DTGVSQNPRHKITKRGQNVTFRCDPISEHNRLYWYRQTLGQGPEFLTYFQNEAQLEKSRLLSDRFSAERPKGSFSTLEIQRTEQGDSAMYLCASSWGGGDPYEQYFGPGTRLTVT.

The genes are TRBV5-1 and TRBJ1-2; 7 nucleotides agree with TRBD1. Trimming took 1 base from V and 6 from J; bases not matched to a gene: 12. Per germline, CDR1 SGHRS and CDR2 YFSETQ. The CDR3 covers 16 residues. This chain's CDR3 is CASSLSNTGVTNGYTF. In nucleotides, the CDR3 is TGCGCCAGCAGCTTGTCCAACACAGGGGTGACGAATGGCTACACCTTC.

V and J are TRBV6-5 and TRBJ2-5; 12 bases line up with TRBD2. CDR1 and CDR2 from the germline V gene are MNHEY and SVGAGI. The CDR3 is 14 residues long. The junction had 6 bases not matched to a gene; V was cut back by 8 bases and J by 5 bases. CDR3 loop: CASHTSGGLETQYF. The CDR3 coding sequence is TGTGCCAGCCATACTAGCGGGGGGCTCGAGACCCAGTACTTC.

The rearrangement joins TRBV12-3 or TRBV12-4 to TRBJ2-1; TRBD2 might be the D (6 bases). The V end lost 3 bases, the J end lost 9 bases, and 9 bases lay between the germline ends. There are 12 residues in the CDR3. CDR3 DNA: TGTGCCAGCAGTTTCGTGGGGGGTGAGCAGTTCTTC. It yields the protein CASSFVGGEQFF.